This T cell receptor (beta chain) is drawn from a study of memory CD4+ T cells and cytomegalovirus serostatus. This clone was counted a few times. This CDR3 comprises 16 residues. CDR1 SGHDT and CDR2 YYEEEE come from the germline V gene. V lost 4 bases to trimming and J lost 4 bases, with 21 bases between them. The sort gate was single viable CD3+CD4+CD8-CD45RO+ cells for memory CD4+ T cells. Data came from immunoSEQ multiplex PCR; TCRdb stores just in-frame clones and leaves some out. The sample has roughly 60,000 clones, 81% seen once. This TCR was sampled from an adult in good health and CMV-seronegative. Specimen: memory CD4+ T cells from blood. This chain connects TRBV5-6 to TRBJ2-7; D is possibly TRBD2 (6 bases). This chain's CDR3 is CASSLTGAGRRYEQYF. In DNA form, the CDR3 reads TGTGCCAGCAGCCTAACCGGCGCGGGGCGCAGGTACGAGCAGTACTTC.